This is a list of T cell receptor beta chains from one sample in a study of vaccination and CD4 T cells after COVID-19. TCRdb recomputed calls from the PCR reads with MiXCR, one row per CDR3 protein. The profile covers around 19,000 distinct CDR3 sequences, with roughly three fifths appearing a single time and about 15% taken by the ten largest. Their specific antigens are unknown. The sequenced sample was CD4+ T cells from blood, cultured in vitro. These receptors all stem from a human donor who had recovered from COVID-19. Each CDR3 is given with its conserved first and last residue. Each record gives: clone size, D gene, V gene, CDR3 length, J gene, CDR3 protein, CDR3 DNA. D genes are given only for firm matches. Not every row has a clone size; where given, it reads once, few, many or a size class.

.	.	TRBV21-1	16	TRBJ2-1	CASSKGWPGLFGEQFF	TGTGCCAGCAGCAAAGGCTGGCCGGGGCTTTTTGGGGAGCAGTTCTTC
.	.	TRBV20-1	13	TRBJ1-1	CSAREVANTEAFF	TGCAGTGCTAGAGAGGTGGCGAACACTGAAGCTTTCTTT
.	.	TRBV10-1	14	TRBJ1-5	CASSAGASNQPQHF	TGCGCCAGCAGTGCAGGGGCCAGCAATCAGCCCCAGCATTTT
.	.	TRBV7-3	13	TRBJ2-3	CASSLREKDTQYF	TGTGCCAGCAGCTTAAGGGAGAAAGATACGCAGTATTTT
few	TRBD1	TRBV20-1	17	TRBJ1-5	CSARDDYLKDRGQPQHF	TGCAGTGCTAGAGATGACTACCTGAAGGACAGGGGTCAGCCCCAGCATTTT
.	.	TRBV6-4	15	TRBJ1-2	CASSGSEQAGGGYTF	TGTGCCAGCAGTGGTTCGGAGCAGGCTGGAGGGGGCTACACCTTC
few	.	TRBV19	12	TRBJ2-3	CASSRGLDTQYF	TGTGCCAGTAGCAGGGGATTGGATACGCAGTATTTT
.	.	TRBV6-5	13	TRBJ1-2	CASSYDSNYGYTF	TGTGCCAGCAGTTACGACAGTAACTATGGCTACACCTTC
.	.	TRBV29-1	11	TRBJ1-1	CSVEWGSEAFF	TGCAGCGTTGAATGGGGCTCTGAAGCTTTCTTT
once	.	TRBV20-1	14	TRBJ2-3	CSARGSSWADTQYF	TGCAGTGCTAGAGGATCGAGTTGGGCAGATACGCAGTATTTT
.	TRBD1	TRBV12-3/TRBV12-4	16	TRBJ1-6	CASSLPTGTGNSPLHF	TGTGCCAGCAGTTTACCTACCGGGACAGGTAATTCACCCCTCCACTTT
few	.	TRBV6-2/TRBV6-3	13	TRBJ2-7	CASVGGFSYEQYF	TGTGCCAGCGTGGGGGGTTTTTCCTACGAGCAGTACTTC